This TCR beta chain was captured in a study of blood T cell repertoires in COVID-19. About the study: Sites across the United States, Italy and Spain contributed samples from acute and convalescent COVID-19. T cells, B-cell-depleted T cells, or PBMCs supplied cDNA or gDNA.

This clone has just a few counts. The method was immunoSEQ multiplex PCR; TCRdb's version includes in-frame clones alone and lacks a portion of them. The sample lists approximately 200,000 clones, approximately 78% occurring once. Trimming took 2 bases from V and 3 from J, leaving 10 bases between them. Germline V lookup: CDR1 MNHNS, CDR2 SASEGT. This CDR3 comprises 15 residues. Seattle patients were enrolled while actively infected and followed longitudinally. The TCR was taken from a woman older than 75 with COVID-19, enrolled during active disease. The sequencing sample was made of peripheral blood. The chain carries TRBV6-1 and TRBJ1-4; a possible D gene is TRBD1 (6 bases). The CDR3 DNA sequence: TGTGCCAGCAGTGAATGGGGGCGATCTAATGAAAAACTGTTTTTT. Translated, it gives CASSEWGRSNEKLFF.